One sample yielded the 24 T cell receptor beta chains listed below, sequenced in a study of T cells in Graves' hyperthyroidism and ophthalmopathy. TCR beta CDR3 region amplification was performed from RNA transcripts. The HTBI primer set served for first-round RT-PCR of the TCR CDR3. TCRdb reprocessed the multiplex PCR reads with MiXCR, giving one entry per CDR3 protein. The table has some 340,000 distinct CDR3 sequences, roughly an eighth seen once. Material: blood. All receptors derive from a woman aged 40 to 50 with Graves' ophthalmopathy.

At least ten counts were recorded for this clonotype. The chain couples TRBV6-1 to TRBJ2-1; D uncertain. The CDR3 sequence is 15 residues long. In germline, CDR1 is MNHNS, CDR2 SASEGT. V was trimmed by 6 bases and J by 0 bases, leaving 12 bases between them. The CDR3 DNA reads as TGTGCCAGCAGAACTTTTGACGGCTCCTACAATGAGCAGTTCTTC. It translates to CASRTFDGSYNEQFF.

This clonotype was detected many times. The chain combines TRBV19 with TRBJ2-5, with 7 bases aligning to TRBD1. This CDR3 contains 13 residues. Looked up from germline, CDR1 is LNHDA and CDR2 is SQIVND (reference sequence). V lost 4 bases to trimming and J lost 3 bases; unmatched junction nucleotides: 2. The CDR3 DNA sequence: TGTGCCAGTAGTACCGACAGGGAAGAGACCCAGTACTTC. Amino acid sequence: CASSTDREETQYF.

This clonotype was recorded at least ten times. The chain links TRBV12-3 or TRBV12-4 to TRBJ2-5; a weak D match, TRBD1 (6 bases). The CDR3 is 13 residues long. Trimming shortened V by 8 bases and J by 2 bases, and 12 bases separated the two germline ends. The DNA of the CDR3 is TGTGCCAGCCAACAACAGGGACAAGAGACCCAGTACTTC. This translates into CASQQQGQETQYF.

The chain combines TRBV19 with TRBJ2-5, with D perhaps being TRBD1 or TRBD2 (5 bases each). This CDR3 is built from 15 residues. V shed 4 bases and J shed 2 bases, with 14 bases lying between them. Germline values: CDR1 LNHDA, CDR2 SQIVND (reference sequence). CDR3 sequence reads: CASSNLRGVQETQYF. The CDR3 coding sequence is TGTGCCAGTAGTAATTTAAGAGGGGTTCAAGAGACCCAGTACTTC.

This clonotype was recorded at least ten times. The chain has TRBV14 and TRBJ2-7; D gene ambiguous. Germline V gene data show CDR1 as SGHDN and CDR2 as FVKESK. CDR3 length: 11 amino acids. Trimming took 0 bases from V and 5 from J, leaving 2 bases between them. The CDR3 reads CASSQEHEQYF. DNA of the CDR3: TGTGCCAGCAGCCAAGAACACGAGCAGTACTTC.

This clonotype was observed at least ten times. This chain uses TRBV28 with TRBJ2-1, with 12 bases fitting TRBD1. The V and J ends lost 6 bases and 6 bases, in that order; junction bases with no gene match: 6. Germline V lookup: CDR1 MDHEN, CDR2 SYDVKM. CDR3 length: 15 amino acids. Here the CDR3 reads CASRGQGAFGNEQFF. The DNA for the CDR3 is TGTGCCAGCAGGGGACAGGGGGCCTTCGGCAATGAGCAGTTCTTC.

This clonotype was picked up a small number of times. The chain joins TRBV7-9 to TRBJ2-3, with D perhaps matching TRBD1 (7 bases). With 6 bases removed from V and 2 bases from J, the gap between germline ends came to 18 bases. CDR1 and CDR2 (germline): SEHNR, FQNEAQ (reference sequence). The CDR3 totals 16 residues. The CDR3 DNA follows: TGTGCCAGCAGTGGGGGAGGACAGGATTACACAGATACGCAGTATTTT. It specifies CASSGGGQDYTDTQYF.

The table lists this clonotype with a few counts. As DNA, the CDR3 is TGTGCCAGCAGCTGGGGGAGCAATGAGCAGTTCTTC. It yields the protein CASSWGSNEQFF. The chain couples TRBV3-1 to TRBJ2-1; D may be TRBD1 or TRBD2 (5 bases each). This CDR3 has 12 amino acids. Trimming took off 5 bases at V and 6 bases at J, with 8 bases between the two ends. Germline-derived CDR1 and CDR2 are LGHDT and YNNKEL (reference sequence).

This clonotype appeared many times. The V and J genes are TRBV5-5 and TRBJ2-7; D gene ambiguous. Germline V CDR1 and CDR2: SGHKS, YYEKEE (reference sequence). Trimming removed 1 base from V and 3 bases from J, with 8 bases in between. The CDR3 is 13 amino acids. CDR3 DNA: TGTGCCAGCAGCTTGTTGGGTAGCTACGAGCAGTACTTC. It yields the protein CASSLLGSYEQYF.

This clonotype was recorded a few times. The chain employs TRBV12-3 or TRBV12-4 and TRBJ1-5; TRBD1 might be the D (5 bases). This CDR3 has 14 amino acids. The germline V and J ends were trimmed by 3 bases and 6 bases, with 12 bases remaining between them. In DNA form, the CDR3 reads TGTGCCAGCAGTTTTAAGTTGGGGGGTCAGCCCCAGCATTTT. This encodes CASSFKLGGQPQHF.

The rearrangement links TRBV9 to TRBJ2-1; maybe TRBD2 (6 bases). The germline V gene encodes CDR1 SGDLS and CDR2 YYNGEE. This CDR3 has 14 amino acids. V lost 0 bases, J lost 4 bases, and 8 bases lay in between. The CDR3 sequence: CASSVVAAYNEQFF. The CDR3 DNA follows: TGTGCCAGCAGCGTAGTAGCGGCATACAATGAGCAGTTCTTC.

This clonotype was counted ten times or more. The V gene is TRBV11-2, the J gene TRBJ2-3; TRBD1 aligns across 8 bases. Looked up from germline, CDR1 is SGHAT and CDR2 is FQNNGV. Trimming cost V 5 bases and J 3 bases; bases outside gene matches: 4. This CDR3 has 14 amino acids. The CDR3 DNA sequence: TGTGCCAGCAGCCTGGACAGGGTGACAGATACGCAGTATTTT. Its translation: CASSLDRVTDTQYF. Combining the CDR3 with reference TRBV11-2 and TRBJ2-3 gives the whole variable domain EAGVAQSPRYKIIEKRQSVAFWCNPISGHATLYWYQQILGQGPKLLIQFQNNGVVDDSQLPKDRFSAERLKGVDSTLKIQPAKLEDSAVYLCASSLDRVTDTQYFGPGTRLTVL.

This clonotype occurred many times. This rearrangement joins TRBV30 to TRBJ2-1; TRBD1 aligns across 7 bases. Germline loops: CDR1 GTSNPN, CDR2 SVGIG (reference sequence). V dropped 4 bases and J dropped 12; count of bases not matched to a gene: 12. This CDR3 comprises 13 residues. The CDR3, as DNA: TGTGCCTGGAAGGGGGCTATTCGGGTGGGGCAGTTCTTC. Translating it yields CAWKGAIRVGQFF.

This clonotype was seen many times. The chain combines TRBV6-1 with TRBJ2-3, with D possibly being TRBD2 (6 bases). Trimming removed 5 bases from V and 0 bases from J, with 12 bases in between. Germline-derived CDR1 and CDR2 are MNHNS and SASEGT. CDR3 size: 15 residues. The CDR3: CASSYGGWSTDTQYF. The CDR3 coding sequence is TGTGCCAGCAGTTACGGAGGGTGGAGCACAGATACGCAGTATTTT.

This clonotype was detected ten times or more. V gene TRBV20-1 combines with J gene TRBJ2-3; no definite D call. This CDR3 is 13 amino acids long. CDR1 and CDR2 (germline): DFQATT, SNEGSKA (reference sequence). The V end lost 0 bases, the J end lost 6 bases, and 10 bases lay between the germline ends. For the CDR3, the DNA is TGCAGTGCTAGAGAGGCGAACTTGGATACGCAGTATTTT. Its translation is CSAREANLDTQYF.

The chain employs TRBV10-3 and TRBJ1-5, with D hard to call. Trimming left V 2 bases short and J 4 bases short, with 12 bases between. This CDR3 is built from 15 residues. CDR1 and CDR2 from the germline V gene are ENHRY and SYGVKD. The CDR3 loop is CAISEGRGGNQPQHF. The CDR3 nucleotides read TGTGCCATCAGTGAGGGGCGGGGAGGAAATCAGCCCCAGCATTTT.

This clonotype was observed many times. The chain carries TRBV10-3 and TRBJ2-1; 12 positions match TRBD2. The V gene's germline CDR1 is ENHRY and CDR2 SYGVKD. J lost 10 bases, V lost 0 bases, and 7 bases had no gene match. This CDR3 contains 16 residues. The CDR3 here is CAISESRLAGGHEQFF. For the CDR3, the DNA is TGTGCCATCAGTGAGTCAAGGCTAGCGGGAGGGCACGAGCAGTTCTTC.

To note about this clonotype: A much larger clone is a single base away; this may be a read error. The conserved final phenylalanine or tryptophan is absent from the CDR3, which likely points to a read error. The chain links TRBV6-2 or TRBV6-3 to TRBJ1-6; TRBD1 aligns across 8 bases. This CDR3 is built from 15 residues. In germline, CDR1 is MNHEY, CDR2 SVGEGT. V lost 7 bases and J lost 7; bases outside the gene matches: 9. CDR3 sequence reads: CASTRQGLGNSPLHL. As DNA, the CDR3 is TGTGCCAGCACCCGACAGGGGTTAGGGAATTCACCCCTCCACCTT.

This clonotype was seen ten or more times. The V and J genes are TRBV7-9 and TRBJ2-1; 8 bases match TRBD2. This CDR3 region has 15 residues. Trimming cost V 5 bases and J 6 bases; bases outside gene matches: 9. Germline V gene lookup returns CDR1 SEHNR and CDR2 FQNEAQ (reference sequence). The CDR3 nucleotides are TGTGCCAGCAGCCCGTGGGCGGGAGGTGGCAATGAGCAGTTCTTC. Its translation is CASSPWAGGGNEQFF.

This clonotype showed up many times. CDR3 protein: CASSLGGRGPGYTF. The DNA for the CDR3 is TGTGCCAGCAGTTTAGGGGGACGGGGTCCTGGCTACACCTTC. V and J are TRBV12-3 or TRBV12-4 and TRBJ1-2; D may be TRBD1 (5 bases). This CDR3 has 14 amino acids. Between the trimmed V and J ends, which lost 1 base and 7 bases, there was a span of 13 bases.

This clonotype was observed at least ten times. The chain carries TRBV2 and TRBJ2-7; 11 bases map to TRBD1. CDR1 is SNHLY, CDR2 FYNNEI, per germline. The CDR3 contains 15 residues. Germline trimming cut 3 bases from V and 6 bases from J; bases unmatched to any gene: 7. The CDR3 DNA is TGTGCCAGCAGTGAGGCAGGACAGGGGGCCCCCGAGCAGTACTTC. It is translated as CASSEAGQGAPEQYF.

This clonotype was counted many times. The rearrangement links TRBV24-1 to TRBJ1-1; D might be TRBD1 (5 bases). The CDR3 covers 16 residues. The V end lost 0 bases, the J end lost 8 bases, and 18 bases lay between the germline ends. Germline V gene data show CDR1 as KGHDR and CDR2 as SFDVKD. The CDR3, as DNA: TGTGCCACCAGTGATTTGATCCAGGGATGGCAATGGGAAGCTTTCTTT. Translating it yields CATSDLIQGWQWEAFF.

This clonotype was counted many times. The gene calls are TRBV19 and TRBJ2-3; 10 bases agree with TRBD2. V was clipped by 6 bases and J by 4 bases; unmatched bases: 4. This CDR3 has 14 residues. Germline CDR1 reads LNHDA; CDR2 reads SQIVND (reference sequence). The DNA of the CDR3 is TGTGCCAGTAGAAGCGGGAGGGCCCCAGATACGCAGTATTTT. It codes for CASRSGRAPDTQYF.

This clonotype was observed at least ten times. The V gene is TRBV30, the J gene TRBJ1-5; 8 bases fit TRBD1. Germline V gives CDR1 GTSNPN, CDR2 SVGIG (reference sequence). This CDR3 is built from 14 residues. V trimming: 2 bases; J trimming: 7 bases; junction bases outside the gene matches: 7. The CDR3 DNA is TGTGCCTGGAGTCAGGGGGCAAATCGGCAGCCCCAGCATTTT. Translation gives CAWSQGANRQPQHF. The variable domain in full, with the rest retrieved from reference TRBV30 and TRBJ1-5, is SQTIHQWPATLVQPVGSPLSLECTVEGTSNPNLYWYRQAAGRGLQLLFYSVGIGQISSEVPQNLSASRPQDRQFILSSKKLLLSDSGFYLCAWSQGANRQPQHFGDGTRLSIL.